These 20 T cell receptor beta chains were all obtained from the same sample, sequenced in a study of blood T cell repertoires in COVID-19. Method: immunoSEQ multiplex PCR; TCRdb's copy keeps in-frame clones and lacks some. The sample holds some 210,000 clones, roughly four fifths seen once. The sequencing input was peripheral blood. Receptors were obtained from a woman aged 40 to 49 with acute or convalescent COVID-19.

The V gene is TRBV15, the J gene TRBJ2-7; D remains ambiguous. This CDR3 region has 12 residues. V lost 3 bases and J 3 bases, leaving 6 bases between the germline ends. The germline V gene has CDR1 LNHNV and CDR2 YYDKDF (reference sequence). CDR3 sequence reads: CATSRTYYEQYF. In nucleotides, the CDR3 is TGTGCCACCAGCAGGACTTACTACGAGCAGTACTTC.

J is TRBJ2-2 and V is TRBV2; TRBD2 is a possible D gene (7 bases). Germline V gene lookup returns CDR1 SNHLY and CDR2 FYNNEI. The CDR3 runs to 16 residues. Deletions cut 5 bases from V and 3 bases from J, with 16 bases between. CDR3 nucleotide sequence: TGTGCCAGCAGTACCGTCGGGGGGCCTTACACCGGGGAGCTGTTTTTT. This sequence encodes CASSTVGGPYTGELFF.

The chain couples TRBV5-1 to TRBJ2-7; perhaps TRBD2 as D (5 bases). V was clipped by 0 bases and J by 3 bases, with 10 bases between them. The CDR3 is made up of 14 amino acids. Germline V gene data show CDR1 as SGHRS and CDR2 as YFSETQ. The CDR3 loop is CASSLDYGNYEQYF. CDR3 bases: TGCGCCAGCAGCTTGGATTACGGGAACTACGAGCAGTACTTC. The complete variable domain, with remaining parts taken from reference TRBV5-1 and TRBJ2-7, reads KAGVTQTPRYLIKTRGQQVTLSCSPISGHRSVSWYQQTPGQGLQFLFEYFSETQRNKGNFPGRFSGRQFSNSRSEMNVSTLELGDSALYLCASSLDYGNYEQYFGPGTRLTVT.

V gene TRBV6-5 combines with J gene TRBJ1-4; D is undetermined. This CDR3 contains 13 residues. Trimming cost V 6 bases and J 7 bases, with 12 bases left between them. Germline CDR1 is MNHEY and CDR2 is SVGAGI. CDR3 sequence reads: CASSRQVGEKLFF. In DNA, the CDR3 is TGTGCCAGCAGCAGACAAGTCGGTGAAAAACTGTTTTTT.

The chain has TRBV6-1 and TRBJ2-1; 8 nucleotides agree with TRBD1. The germline gives CDR1 MNHNS, CDR2 SASEGT. J was trimmed by 7 bases and V by 0 bases; bases with no gene match: 14. This CDR3 comprises 18 residues. Here the CDR3 DNA reads TGTGCCAGCAGTGAAGCCCGGGACAGGCGGTCGTCGTATAATGAGCAGTTCTTC. Amino acids: CASSEARDRRSSYNEQFF.

The V gene is TRBV9, the J gene TRBJ1-6; D possibly corresponds to TRBD1 (5 bases). V lost 7 bases, J lost 8 bases, and 10 bases lay in between. The CDR3 spans 12 residues. Germline assignment: CDR1 SGDLS and CDR2 YYNGEE. CDR3 in DNA: TGTGCCAGCGCAAGGGGTGATTCACCCCTCCACTTT. Translating gives CASARGDSPLHF.

This clone was counted a single time. The rearrangement joins TRBV12-3 or TRBV12-4 to TRBJ1-2, with D tentatively TRBD1 (6 bases). CDR3 length equals 13 residues. Trimming took off 10 bases at V and 7 bases at J, with 19 bases between the two ends. The CDR3 loop is CATRRPRGSGYTF. CDR3 in DNA: TGTGCCACTAGACGACCGAGGGGGAGTGGCTACACCTTC.

CDR3 coding DNA: TGTGCCAGTAGTATCCCCTCGATGAGATTCACAGATACGCAGTATTTT. Amino acid sequence: CASSIPSMRFTDTQYF. This chain links TRBV19 with TRBJ2-3; D unresolved. Germline-derived CDR1 and CDR2 are LNHDA and SQIVND (reference sequence). The ends were cut back, 3 bases at V and 2 bases at J, with 15 bases in the middle. This CDR3 spans 16 amino acids.

V is TRBV7-3 and J is TRBJ1-1; 7 nucleotides line up with TRBD1. CDR3 size: 14 residues. The ends lost 5 bases at V and 7 bases at J; junction bases unmatched: 10. Germline V gene lookup returns CDR1 SGHTA and CDR2 FQGTGA. The CDR3 spells CASSPLNQGGEAFF. CDR3 coding DNA: TGTGCCAGCAGCCCCTTGAACCAGGGGGGTGAAGCTTTCTTT. Complete variable domain (other parts from reference TRBV7-3 and TRBJ1-1): GAGVSQTPSNKVTEKGKYVELRCDPISGHTALYWYRQSLGQGPEFLIYFQGTGAADDSGLPNDRFFAVRPEGSVSTLKIQRTERGDSAVYLCASSPLNQGGEAFFGQGTRLTVV.

This clone is a singleton in its sample. The J gene is TRBJ1-5, the V gene TRBV4-1; D is possibly TRBD1 (5 bases). The length of the CDR3 is 15 residues. In germline, CDR1 is MGHRA, CDR2 YSYEKL. V was clipped by 4 bases and J by 2 bases, with 12 bases between them. The CDR3 region is CASSPGFLGNQPQHF. The DNA for the CDR3 is TGCGCCAGCAGCCCAGGGTTTTTGGGCAATCAGCCCCAGCATTTT.

This chain uses TRBV20-1 with TRBJ1-2, with D possibly being TRBD1 (5 bases). V was shortened by 3 bases and J by 4 bases, with 18 bases between the two germline ends. Germline V gene data show CDR1 as DFQATT and CDR2 as SNEGSKA (reference sequence). The CDR3 contains 15 residues. The CDR3 here is CSASGMSGTGYGYTF. In DNA form, the CDR3 reads TGCAGTGCTAGTGGGATGTCAGGGACTGGCTATGGCTACACCTTC.

The rearrangement links TRBV13 to TRBJ1-2; 7 nucleotides agree with TRBD1. The germline V gene encodes CDR1 PRHDT and CDR2 FYEKMQ (reference sequence). Trimming took 2 bases from V and 2 from J; bases not matched to a gene: 2. This CDR3 has 14 amino acids. CDR3 sequence: CASSLLQGNYGYTF. CDR3 DNA: TGTGCCAGCAGCTTACTACAGGGGAACTATGGCTACACCTTC.

This clone appeared once. V and J are TRBV5-1 and TRBJ2-6; the D gene is possibly TRBD2 (5 bases). Germline assignment: CDR1 SGHRS and CDR2 YFSETQ. The CDR3 is made up of 17 amino acids. V was pared by 4 bases and J by 0 bases, with 14 bases between. The CDR3 nucleotides are TGCGCCAGCAGCCGCGGGCTGGTCGGCTCTGGGGCCAACGTCCTGACTTTC. This translates into CASSRGLVGSGANVLTF.

This chain uses TRBV5-1 with TRBJ2-3; possibly TRBD1 for D (5 bases). The CDR3 loop spans 15 amino acids. V gave up 1 base and J gave up 3 bases, with 12 bases separating them. The germline CDR1 and CDR2 sequences are SGHRS and YFSETQ. DNA for the CDR3: TGCGCCAGCAGCTTGCAGGGAAGAGAGACAGATACGCAGTATTTT. Residues: CASSLQGRETDTQYF.

The chain combines TRBV4-3 with TRBJ2-7; 7 bases are shared with TRBD2. J gave up 1 base and V 0 bases, and 9 bases lay outside the gene matches. The CDR3 has 17 residues. Germline loops: CDR1 LGHNA, CDR2 YSLEER. CDR3 DNA sequence: TGCGCCAGCAGCCAAGAGTTTTACACTAGCGCTTCCTACGAGCAGTACTTC. Its translation: CASSQEFYTSASYEQYF.

V gene TRBV28 combines with J gene TRBJ1-5, with D possibly TRBD1 on 5 matching bases. Germline values: CDR1 MDHEN, CDR2 SYDVKM. The CDR3 extends over 15 amino acids. V gave up 7 bases and J gave up 0 bases, with 13 bases separating them. CDR3 amino acids: CASTSRTGSNQPQHF. CDR3 DNA: TGTGCCAGCACCAGCCGTACAGGTAGCAATCAGCCCCAGCATTTT.

This chain uses TRBV19 with TRBJ2-1, with TRBD2 matching over 8 bases. Germline loops: CDR1 LNHDA, CDR2 SQIVND (reference sequence). This CDR3 comprises 14 residues. J lost 8 bases, V lost 4 bases, and 7 bases had no gene match. The CDR3 DNA reads as TGTGCCAGTAGTAGGAATAGCGGGACCGATGAGCAGTTCTTC. Translating gives CASSRNSGTDEQFF.

The chain uses TRBV12-5 and TRBJ2-7; D unclear. This CDR3 is 8 amino acids long. Looked up from germline, CDR1 is LGHNT and CDR2 is FRNRAP. V gave up 7 bases and J gave up 12 bases, with 7 bases separating them. The CDR3 DNA reads as TGTGCTAGTGTCCCGGGGTACTTC. Residues: CASVPGYF.

The chain uses TRBV7-7 and TRBJ2-3, with 7 nucleotides matching TRBD2. This CDR3 spans 16 amino acids. The germline V gene encodes CDR1 SSHAT and CDR2 FNYEAQ (reference sequence). Losses at the gene ends were 5 bases for V and 5 bases for J; bases not matched to a gene: 13. The CDR3 is CASSPVGGGPGDTQYF. In nucleotides, the CDR3 is TGTGCCAGCAGCCCGGTGGGGGGAGGGCCGGGAGATACGCAGTATTTT.

V usage is TRBV19 and J usage is TRBJ2-1, with a weak D call TRBD2 (5 bases). Trimming took off 3 bases at V and 9 bases at J, with 18 bases between the two ends. Per germline, CDR1 LNHDA and CDR2 SQIVND (reference sequence). The CDR3 is made up of 15 amino acids. The CDR3 spells CASSIPPSGYGEQFF. DNA for the CDR3: TGTGCCAGTAGTATTCCACCCTCGGGGTATGGTGAGCAGTTCTTC.